This T cell receptor (beta chain) was captured in a study of spatial heterogeneity in lung cancer. This CDR3 has 14 amino acids. J was trimmed by 5 bases and V by 6 bases; bases with no gene match: 7. CDR1 is DFQATT, CDR2 SNEGSKA, per germline (reference sequence). This clonotype was seen a few times. Time point described: sample taken at primary tumor resection. TCRdb used MiXCR to reprocess the 5' RACE reads, holding one entry per CDR3 protein. The sample records roughly 25,000 distinct CDR3 sequences, roughly 7.2% being singletons. This material consisted of PBMCs, taken at surgery. The receptor's source is a male donor with early-stage non-small cell lung cancer. The chain combines TRBV20-1 with TRBJ2-1, with 10 positions matching TRBD2. CDR3 protein: CSAPSGSFNNEQFF. Here the CDR3 DNA reads TGCAGTGCGCCTAGCGGGAGTTTCAACAATGAGCAGTTCTTC.